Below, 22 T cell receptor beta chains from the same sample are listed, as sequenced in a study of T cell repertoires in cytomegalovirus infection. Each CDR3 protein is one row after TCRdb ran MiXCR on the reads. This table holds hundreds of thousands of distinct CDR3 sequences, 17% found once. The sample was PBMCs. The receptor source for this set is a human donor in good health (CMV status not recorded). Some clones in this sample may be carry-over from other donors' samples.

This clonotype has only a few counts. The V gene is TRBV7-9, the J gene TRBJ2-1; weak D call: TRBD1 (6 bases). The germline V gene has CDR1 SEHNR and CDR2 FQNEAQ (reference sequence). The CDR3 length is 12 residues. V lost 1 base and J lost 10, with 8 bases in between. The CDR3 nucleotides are TGTGCCAGCAGCTTAGGTGGACAGGAGCAGTTCTTC. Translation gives CASSLGGQEQFF.

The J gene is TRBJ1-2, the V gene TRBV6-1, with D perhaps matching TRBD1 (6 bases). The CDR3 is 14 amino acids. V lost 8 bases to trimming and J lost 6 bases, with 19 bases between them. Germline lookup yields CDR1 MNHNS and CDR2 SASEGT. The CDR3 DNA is TGTGCCAGCCGTTTTCAGGGGATGGCGGATGGCTACACCTTC. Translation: CASRFQGMADGYTF.

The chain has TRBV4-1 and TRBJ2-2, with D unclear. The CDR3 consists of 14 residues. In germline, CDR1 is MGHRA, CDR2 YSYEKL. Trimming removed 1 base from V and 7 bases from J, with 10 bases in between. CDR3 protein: CASSQGQFGGELFF. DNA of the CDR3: TGCGCCAGCAGCCAAGGACAATTTGGCGGGGAGCTGTTTTTT.

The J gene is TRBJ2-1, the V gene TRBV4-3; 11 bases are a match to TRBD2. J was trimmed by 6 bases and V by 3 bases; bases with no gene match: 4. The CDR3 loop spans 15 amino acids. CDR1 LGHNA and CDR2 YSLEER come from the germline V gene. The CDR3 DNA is TGCGCCAGCAGCCACGTAGCGGGGGGGGGCAATGAGCAGTTCTTC. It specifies CASSHVAGGGNEQFF.

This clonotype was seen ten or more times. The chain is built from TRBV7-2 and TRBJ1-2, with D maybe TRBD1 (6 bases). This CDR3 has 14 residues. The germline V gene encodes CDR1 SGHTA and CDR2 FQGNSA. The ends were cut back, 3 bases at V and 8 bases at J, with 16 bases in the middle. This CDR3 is CASSLSGAFGGYTF. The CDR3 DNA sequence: TGTGCCAGCAGCTTGTCAGGGGCGTTTGGGGGCTACACCTTC.

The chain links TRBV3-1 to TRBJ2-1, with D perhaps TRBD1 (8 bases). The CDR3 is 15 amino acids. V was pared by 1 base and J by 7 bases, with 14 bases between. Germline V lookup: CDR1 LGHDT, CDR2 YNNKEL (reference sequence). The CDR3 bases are TGTGCCAGCAGCCAAGGAACAGGGGGGGAGAATGAGCAGTTCTTC. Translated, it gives CASSQGTGGENEQFF.

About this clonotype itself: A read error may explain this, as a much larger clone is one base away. The CDR3 bases are TGTGCCAACAGTTTAGTCCCGGTCCGGCGAGGGAGCTCCTATAATTCACCCCTCCACTTT. As protein: CANSLVPVRRGSSYNSPLHF. The chain has TRBV28 and TRBJ1-6; D unresolved. Looked up from germline, CDR1 is MDHEN and CDR2 is SYDVKM. This CDR3 is built from 20 residues.

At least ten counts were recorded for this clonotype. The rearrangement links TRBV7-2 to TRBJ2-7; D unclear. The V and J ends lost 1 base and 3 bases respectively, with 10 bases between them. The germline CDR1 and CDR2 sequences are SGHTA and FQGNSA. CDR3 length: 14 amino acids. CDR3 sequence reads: CASSLGWQYYEQYF. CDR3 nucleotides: TGTGCCAGCAGCTTAGGATGGCAATACTACGAGCAGTACTTC.

The CDR3 region is CASSLAAGVGGYTF. In nucleotides, the CDR3 is TGTGCCAGCAGCTTGGCCGCGGGAGTAGGTGGCTACACCTTC. The chain is built from TRBV5-4 and TRBJ1-2; no definite D call. The V and J ends lost 0 bases and 7 bases respectively, with 13 bases between them. The CDR3 contains 14 residues. The germline gives CDR1 SGHNT, CDR2 YYREEE (reference sequence).

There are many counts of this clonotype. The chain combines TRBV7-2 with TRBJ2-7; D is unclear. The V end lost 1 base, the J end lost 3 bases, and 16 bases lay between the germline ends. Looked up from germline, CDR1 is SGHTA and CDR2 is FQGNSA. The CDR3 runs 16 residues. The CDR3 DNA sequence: TGTGCCAGCAGCTTAGGATCGCCGTTGGAGAGCTACGAGCAGTACTTC. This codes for CASSLGSPLESYEQYF.

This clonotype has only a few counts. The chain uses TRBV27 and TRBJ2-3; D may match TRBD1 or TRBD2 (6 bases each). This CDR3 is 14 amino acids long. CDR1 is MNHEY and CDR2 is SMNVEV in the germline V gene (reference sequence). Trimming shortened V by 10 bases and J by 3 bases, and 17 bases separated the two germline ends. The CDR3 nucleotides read TGTGCCACCACGCCGAGGGGGGCAACAGATACGCAGTATTTT. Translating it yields CATTPRGATDTQYF.

The CDR3 DNA follows: TGCGCCAGCAGCCAGGAAATGCCGGGACTAGCACGCACAGATACGCAGTATTTT. It translates to CASSQEMPGLARTDTQYF. J is TRBJ2-3 and V is TRBV4-1; 9 bases map to TRBD2. Per germline, CDR1 MGHRA and CDR2 YSYEKL. Germline trimming cut 3 bases from V and 1 base from J; bases unmatched to any gene: 11. CDR3 length equals 18 residues.

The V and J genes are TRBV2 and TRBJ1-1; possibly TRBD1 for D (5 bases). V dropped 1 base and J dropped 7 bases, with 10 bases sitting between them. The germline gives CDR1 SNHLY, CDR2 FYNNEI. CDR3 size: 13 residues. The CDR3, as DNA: TGTGCCAGCAGTGAAGGAGGACATCTTGAAGCTTTCTTT. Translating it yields CASSEGGHLEAFF.

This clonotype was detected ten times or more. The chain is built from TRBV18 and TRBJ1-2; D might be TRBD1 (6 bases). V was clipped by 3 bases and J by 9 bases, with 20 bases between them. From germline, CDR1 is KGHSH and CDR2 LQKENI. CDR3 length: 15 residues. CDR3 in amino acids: CASSPPTRHRASYTF. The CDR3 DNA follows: TGTGCCAGCTCACCTCCAACCCGGCACAGGGCGAGCTACACCTTC.

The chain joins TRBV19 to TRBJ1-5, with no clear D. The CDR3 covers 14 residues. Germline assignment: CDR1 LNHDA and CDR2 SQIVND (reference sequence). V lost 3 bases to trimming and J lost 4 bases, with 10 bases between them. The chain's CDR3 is CASSMKAGNQPQHF. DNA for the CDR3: TGTGCCAGTAGTATGAAGGCAGGAAATCAGCCCCAGCATTTT.

The CDR3 DNA reads TGCAGTTGGAGCCCCAGCTCCTACGAGCAGTACTTC. It specifies CSWSPSSYEQYF. The V call is TRBV20-1, the J call TRBJ2-7; D is uncertain. The germline gives CDR1 DFQATT, CDR2 SNEGSKA (reference sequence). The CDR3 is made up of 12 amino acids. The germline V and J ends were trimmed by 8 bases and 0 bases, with 11 bases remaining between them.

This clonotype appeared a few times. The CDR3 DNA reads TGCGCCAGCAGCTACGGACGCGCCGAGGGGGAGCAGTACTTC. Its translation is CASSYGRAEGEQYF. V gene TRBV5-1 combines with J gene TRBJ2-7; D tentatively reads TRBD1 or TRBD2 (5 bases each). The V gene's germline CDR1 is SGHRS and CDR2 YFSETQ. The CDR3 extends over 14 amino acids. V was cut by 3 bases and J by 7 bases, with 17 bases left in between.

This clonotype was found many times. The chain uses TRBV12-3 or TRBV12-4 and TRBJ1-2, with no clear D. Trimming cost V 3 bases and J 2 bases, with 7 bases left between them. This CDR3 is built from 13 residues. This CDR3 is CASSFVPNYGYTF. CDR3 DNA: TGTGCCAGCAGTTTCGTCCCCAACTATGGCTACACCTTC.

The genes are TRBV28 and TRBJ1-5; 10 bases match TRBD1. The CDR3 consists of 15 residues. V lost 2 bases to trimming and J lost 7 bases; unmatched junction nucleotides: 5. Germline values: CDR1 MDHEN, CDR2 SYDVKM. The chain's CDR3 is CASSLTTGGRQPQHF. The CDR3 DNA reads TGTGCCAGCAGTTTAACGACAGGGGGCCGGCAGCCCCAGCATTTT.

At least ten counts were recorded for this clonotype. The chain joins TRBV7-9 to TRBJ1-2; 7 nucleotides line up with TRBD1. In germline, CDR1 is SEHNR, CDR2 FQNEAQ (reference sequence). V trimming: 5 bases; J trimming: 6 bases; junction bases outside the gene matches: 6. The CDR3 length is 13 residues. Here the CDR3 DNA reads TGTGCCAGCAGCACCAGACAGGGTAATGGCTACACCTTC. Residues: CASSTRQGNGYTF.

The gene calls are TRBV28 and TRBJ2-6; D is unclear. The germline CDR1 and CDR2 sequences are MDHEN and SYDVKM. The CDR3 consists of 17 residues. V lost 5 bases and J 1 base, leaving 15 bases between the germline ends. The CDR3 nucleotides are TGTGCCAGCAGTCCCCCCGGACCTTATTCTGGGGCCAACGTCCTGACTTTC. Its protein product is CASSPPGPYSGANVLTF.

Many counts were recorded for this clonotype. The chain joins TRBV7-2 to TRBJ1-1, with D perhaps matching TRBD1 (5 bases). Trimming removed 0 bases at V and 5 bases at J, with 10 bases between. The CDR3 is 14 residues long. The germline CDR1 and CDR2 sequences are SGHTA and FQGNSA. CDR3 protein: CASSLARGETEAFF. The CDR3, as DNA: TGTGCCAGCAGCTTAGCGCGGGGGGAGACTGAAGCTTTCTTT.